The source of this T cell receptor beta chain is a study of response to subunit inactivated influenza vaccine. Each CDR3 protein is one row after TCRdb ran MiXCR on the RT-PCR reads. The sample contains just under 550,000 distinct CDR3 sequences, approximately 24% of which appear only once. CDR1 and CDR2 (germline): SGHAT, FQNNGV. The CDR3 has 12 amino acids. V was clipped by 5 bases and J by 5 bases, with 9 bases between them. These data also formed part of another study, on T cells expressing NK-cell markers. From that report: The authors made TCR beta cDNA libraries by 5'RACE template switching. This switching added a universal primer site and UMIs. Sorted CD3+CD56+NKG2C+, CD3+CD56+NKG2C- and CD3+CD56-NKG2C+ T cells provided the TCR beta repertoires. Roughly 1.0-7.0% of CD8+ T cells in roughly six donors belonged to dominant NKG2C+ clonotypes. Where four donors were concerned, these clonotypes also led the CD3+CD56-NKG2C+ fraction. Expanded clones of NKG2C+ T cells had an unclear HCMV specificity.

The gene calls are TRBV11-2 and TRBJ1-2; D is unresolved. Here the sequenced sample was CD4+ T cells sorted from PBMCs, taken about 13 days after vaccination. The source of this sequence is a man aged 50 or older who received an inactivated influenza vaccine. The CDR3 here is CASSPVWYGYTF. CDR3 DNA: TGTGCCAGCAGCCCGGTGTGGTATGGCTACACCTTC.